This note documents a single T cell receptor (delta chain) sequence. Its antigen has not been determined. Sequence at one end of the junction differs from germline and may be a read error. Including cysteine and phenylalanine, the CDR3 has 20 amino acids. The entry retains the CDR3 DNA only, 60 bases that are in frame from base 1. CDR1 GEAIGNYY and CDR2 EKD were looked up in the germline V gene. The sample is drawn from a study of gamma-delta chains in newborns, infants, children (dated by TCRdb to the late 2010s). At the level of the whole study: According to the study title, microbial exposure causes polyclonal expansion of innate gammadelta T cells right after birth. The study investigated how microbial exposure shaped innate gammadelta T cell populations in human newborns immediately after birth.

The instrument given in TCRdb is Illumina MiSeq. TCRdb reprocessed the public reads with the caller CATT; rows with the same DNA were merged afterwards. The sample yields about 11,000 delta-chain clones; approximately 9.5% were counted once. Of the sample, approximately 9% falls within the top ten clones. The sequence derives from a child who was a newborn, infant or young child, either healthy, febrile or measles-vaccinated (not recorded which). The V gene is TRDV2 and the J gene is TRDJ3; TRDD3 might be the D gene, on 8 matching bases. The source material was blood. The DNA sequence is as follows: TGTGCCTGTGACACGATCCTTACTGGGGGTCCTTCCTGTGACACCCGACAGATGTTTTTC. Its amino acids are CACDTILTGGPSCDTRQMFF.